This T cell receptor (beta chain) was sequenced in a study of T cell responses to AZD1222 COVID-19 vaccine (dated by TCRdb to the early 2020s). Notes on the research overall: TCR sequencing was performed for fewer than 250 trial participants, of whom some 200 were given two doses of AZD1222 and 26 were given two doses of MenACWY control vaccine. Trial participants were enrolled by age into 18-55, 56-69 and 70-plus year subgroups, with approximately 150, 30 and 60 TCR-sequenced participants respectively.

Paper-wide results and their limitations: The 56-69-year group was small, and its depth increase did not reach significance, likely because of low power. Most participants were white British and females outnumbered males, and the authors suggested that clonal diversity may have been underestimated. Because no day 14 peak-response samples were available, repertoires were characterized only after the peak T cell response. Conclusions about previously exposed vaccinees are limited, since just five to seven AZD1222 recipients were seropositive for SARS-CoV-2 at baseline. Spike-specific TCR breadth and depth rose significantly after two AZD1222 doses compared with day 0 and with MenACWY recipients. The vaccine-associated CD4 TCRs covered the entire spike protein, and the dominant responses fell in regions 160-218 and 743-854. Epitopes outside the regions mutated in the B.1.351 and B.1.1.7 variants were reportedly recognized by nearly half of the unique spike-specific TCRs.

V is clipped by 3 bases and J by 1 base, and the sequence between their germline boundaries is 27 bases long. The CDR3 runs 21 residues from the cysteine to the phenylalanine. Of the read, only the CDR3 DNA is kept; its 63 bases are in frame from base 1. For CDR1 and CDR2, the germline V gene (reference sequence) lists LGHDT and YNNKEL. The CDR3 regions of human TCRbeta chains were analyzed by immunosequencing. The original methods were these. Repertoire TCRs were checked for matches against a reference library of SARS-CoV-2-specific TCRs that had been generated using the MIRA antigen-specificity platform. Breadth was defined as the fraction of unique TCRs that were SARS-CoV-2-associated, and depth was defined as the fraction of total T cells that were SARS-CoV-2-associated. Each spike-specific TCR was assigned to its reactive spike region and to a CD4 or CD8 class using the MIRA data. Log10-transformed breadth and depth values were compared by one-way ANOVA with Sidak's multiple comparisons tests. The clones in this table, taken by TCRdb from immuneACCESS, are in-frame only. Not every clone is retained; where verified, under half of the shortfall comes from an unresolved V gene, and the cause of the rest is unknown. The V and J calls and the clone size are those of that table, but D and trimming were determined from the DNA. The sample records roughly 120,000 clones, approximately 92% of which are singletons. The ten largest clones represent about 7.5% of the sample.

What this sample's time point label stands for: about 28 days (+/-7) after the second vaccine dose. AZD1222 recipients whose second dose came at about 4 weeks and those whose second dose came at about 12 weeks were combined into one group, since spike-specific TCR depth and breadth did not differ between the two schedules. The vaccinee samples were drawn from two UK trials, COV001 and COV002, one of which was a single-blind randomized controlled phase 2/3 trial testing AZD1222 (ChAdOx1 nCoV-19) in healthy adults. For TCRbeta chain sequencing, PBMC samples were collected from trial participants at day 0 and at day 28 after the second dose. With regard to this clone: No cognate antigen has been identified for it. Base qualities are not recorded, but no much larger clone differs from it by a single base.

The receptor comes from an adult who received the AZD1222 COVID-19 vaccine. The sequence joins TRBV3-1 (or the pseudogene TRBV3-2) to TRBJ2-2, and possibly TRBD2, on 6 matching bases. The specimen was peripheral blood, collected 28 days after the second AZD1222 dose. The CDR3 is CASSQVLGSVRFGRNTGELFF. In nucleotides, the sequence is TGTGCCAGCAGCCAGGTACTGGGGAGTGTTCGCTTCGGGAGGAACACCGGGGAGCTGTTTTTT.